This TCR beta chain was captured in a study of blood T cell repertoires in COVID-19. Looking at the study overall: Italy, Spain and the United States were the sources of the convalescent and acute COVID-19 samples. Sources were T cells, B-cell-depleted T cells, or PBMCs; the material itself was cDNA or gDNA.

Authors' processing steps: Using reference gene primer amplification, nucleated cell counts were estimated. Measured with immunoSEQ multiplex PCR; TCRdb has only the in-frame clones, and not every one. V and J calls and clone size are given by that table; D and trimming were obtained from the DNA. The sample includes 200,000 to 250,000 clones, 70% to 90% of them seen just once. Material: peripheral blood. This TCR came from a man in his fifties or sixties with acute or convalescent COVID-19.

The CDR3 sequence: CASSRTELNTEAFF. The CDR3 coding sequence is TGCGCCAGCAGCAGGACAGAACTGAACACTGAAGCTTTCTTT. The V call is TRBV4-3, the J call TRBJ1-1; D is possibly TRBD1 (6 bases). The germline gives CDR1 LGHNA, CDR2 YSLEER. Trimming removed 5 bases at V and 0 bases at J, with 10 bases between. The CDR3 has 14 residues.